Listed below are T cell receptor beta chains from one sample, sequenced in a study of T-cell memory formation after mild COVID-19. TCRdb passed the 5' RACE reads through MiXCR, listing each CDR3 protein once. Here the sample spans more than 150,000 distinct CDR3 sequences, 11% being singletons. The specimen sequenced was PBMCs or a T cell subset sorted from them (not recorded which). Every receptor here comes from a man aged 18-30 years who had mild COVID-19 (a few samples of this study predate the infection). Cell type and time point are not known. CDR3s leave out the opening cysteine and the closing phenylalanine or tryptophan. D genes are given only for firm matches.

v_call	j_call	d_call	cdr3_aa
TRBV5-1	TRBJ1-6	TRBD1	ASSLAGTGQYNSPLH
TRBV30	TRBJ2-3	NA	AWKWTGTDTQY
TRBV4-2	TRBJ1-2	NA	ASSQDSYGYT
TRBV6-2/TRBV6-3	TRBJ2-3	TRBD2	ASSKAGARGDTQY
TRBV29-1	TRBJ2-7	NA	SAGPGYEQY
TRBV10-3	TRBJ1-2	TRBD1	AISDRTGADYGYT
TRBV29-1	TRBJ1-1	NA	SVPVTAMNTEAF
TRBV3-1	TRBJ2-4	NA	ASSQGGVWTDQY
TRBV12-3/TRBV12-4	TRBJ2-5	TRBD2	ASSLGGTQETQY
TRBV4-3	TRBJ1-5	NA	ASSQDREPDQPQH
TRBV5-1	TRBJ2-4	NA	ASSFGVRAKNIQY
TRBV7-2	TRBJ1-5	NA	ASSFQGSNNQPQH
TRBV7-2	TRBJ2-5	TRBD2	ASSYGTSRETQY
TRBV6-1	TRBJ2-5	NA	ASSGTLGETQY
TRBV5-1	TRBJ2-1	NA	ASSLMTAEPNNEQF
TRBV7-6	TRBJ1-2	NA	ASSLVRDGVAYGYT
TRBV20-1	TRBJ1-6	NA	SARDVTTPLH